This TCR beta chain was sequenced in a study of OX40 agonist ivuxolimab in advanced cancers. Germline V gene lookup returns CDR1 LGHNA and CDR2 YSLEER. V was clipped by 3 bases and J by 3 bases, with 9 bases between them. The length of the CDR3 is 14 residues. Clones were sequenced by immunoSEQ multiplex PCR, and TCRdb holds only the in-frame ones, with some missing. The table has roughly 68,000 clones, about nine tenths seen once. Patients with autoimmune history or systemic immunosuppression were excluded. The source is an adult with an advanced solid tumor such as melanoma, head and neck, liver or kidney cancer. The sequencing here drew on CD4+ or CD8+ T cells sorted from blood, taken in a trial of the OX40 agonist ivuxolimab. The rearrangement uses TRBV4-3 and TRBJ2-1, with D possibly TRBD1 on 5 matching bases. CDR3 DNA: TGCGCCAGCAGCCACCCAGGGATCTACAATGAGCAGTTCTTC. Translation gives CASSHPGIYNEQFF.